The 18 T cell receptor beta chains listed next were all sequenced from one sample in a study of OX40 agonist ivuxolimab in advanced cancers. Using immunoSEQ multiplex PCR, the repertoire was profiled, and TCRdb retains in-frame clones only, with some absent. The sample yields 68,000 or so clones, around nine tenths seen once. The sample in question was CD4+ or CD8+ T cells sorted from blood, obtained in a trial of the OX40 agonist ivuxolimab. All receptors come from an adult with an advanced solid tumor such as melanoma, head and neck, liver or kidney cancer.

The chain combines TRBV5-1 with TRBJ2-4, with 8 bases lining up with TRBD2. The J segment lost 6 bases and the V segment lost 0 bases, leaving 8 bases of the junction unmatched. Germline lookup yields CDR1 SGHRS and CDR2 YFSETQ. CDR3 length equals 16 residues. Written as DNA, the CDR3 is TGCGCCAGCAGCTTGGGGGCTAGCGGGCCAATAAACATTCAGTACTTC. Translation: CASSLGASGPINIQYF.

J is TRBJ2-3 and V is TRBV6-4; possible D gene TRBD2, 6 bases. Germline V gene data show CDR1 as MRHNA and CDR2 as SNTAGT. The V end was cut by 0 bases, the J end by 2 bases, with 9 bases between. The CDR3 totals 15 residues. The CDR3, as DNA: TGTGCCAGCAGTGACTCGTGGGGGGACACAGATACGCAGTATTTT. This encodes CASSDSWGDTDTQYF.

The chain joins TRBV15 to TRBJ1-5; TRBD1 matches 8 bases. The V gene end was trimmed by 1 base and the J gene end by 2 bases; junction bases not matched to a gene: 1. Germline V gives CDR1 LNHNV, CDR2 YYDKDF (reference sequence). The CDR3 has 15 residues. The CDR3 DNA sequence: TGTGCCACCAGCAGAGCAGGGGGCGGCAATCAGCCCCAGCATTTT. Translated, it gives CATSRAGGGNQPQHF.

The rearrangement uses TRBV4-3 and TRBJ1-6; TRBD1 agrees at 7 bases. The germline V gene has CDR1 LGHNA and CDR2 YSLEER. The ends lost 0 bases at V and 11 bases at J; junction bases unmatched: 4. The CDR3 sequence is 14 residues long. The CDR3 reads CASSQDRDRTPLHF. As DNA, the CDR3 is TGCGCCAGCAGCCAAGATAGGGACAGAACACCCCTCCACTTT.

The CDR3 DNA sequence: TGTGCCAGTGCCAATACCGGACAGCTCTCTGGAAACACCATATATTTT. It translates to CASANTGQLSGNTIYF. This chain uses TRBV19 with TRBJ1-3, with a weak D call TRBD1 (6 bases). In germline, CDR1 is LNHDA, CDR2 SQIVND (reference sequence). V lost 8 bases, J lost 0 bases, and 17 bases lay in between. There are 16 residues in the CDR3.

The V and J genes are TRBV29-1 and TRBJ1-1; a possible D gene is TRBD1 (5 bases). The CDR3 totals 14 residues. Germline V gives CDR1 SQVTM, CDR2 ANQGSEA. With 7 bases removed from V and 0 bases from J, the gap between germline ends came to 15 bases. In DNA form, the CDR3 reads TGCAGCGGCAGGGAAAGGGGCATGAACACTGAAGCTTTCTTT. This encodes CSGRERGMNTEAFF.

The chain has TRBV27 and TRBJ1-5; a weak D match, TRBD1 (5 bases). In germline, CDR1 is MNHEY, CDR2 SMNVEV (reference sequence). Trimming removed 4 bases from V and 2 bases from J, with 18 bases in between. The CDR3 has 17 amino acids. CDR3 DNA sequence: TGTGCCAGCAGTTCGGGGGAAGGGTACATAGGCAATCAGCCCCAGCATTTT. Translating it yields CASSSGEGYIGNQPQHF.

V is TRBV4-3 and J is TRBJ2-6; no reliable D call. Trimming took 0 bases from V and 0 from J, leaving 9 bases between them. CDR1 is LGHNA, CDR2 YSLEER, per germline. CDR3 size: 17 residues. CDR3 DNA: TGCGCCAGCAGCCAAGATGTTCATTTCTCTGGGGCCAACGTCCTGACTTTC. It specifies CASSQDVHFSGANVLTF.

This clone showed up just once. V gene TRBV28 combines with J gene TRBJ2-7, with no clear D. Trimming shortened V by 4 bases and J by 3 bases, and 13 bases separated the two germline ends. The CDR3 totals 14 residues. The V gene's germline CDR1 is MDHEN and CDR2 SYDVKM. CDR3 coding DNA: TGTGCCAGCAGTTCCCCTCCTTCATACTACGAGCAGTACTTC. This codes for CASSSPPSYYEQYF. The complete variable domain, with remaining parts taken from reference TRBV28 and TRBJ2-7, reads DVKVTQSSRYLVKRTGEKVFLECVQDMDHENMFWYRQDPGLGLRLIYFSYDVKMKEKGDIPEGYSVSREKKERFSLILESASTNQTSMYLCASSSPPSYYEQYFGPGTRLTVT.

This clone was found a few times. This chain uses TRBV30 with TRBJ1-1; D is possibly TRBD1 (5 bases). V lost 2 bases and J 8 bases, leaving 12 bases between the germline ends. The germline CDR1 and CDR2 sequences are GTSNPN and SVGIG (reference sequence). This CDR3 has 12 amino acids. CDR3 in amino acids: CAWSYGTGEAFF. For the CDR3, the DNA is TGTGCCTGGAGTTACGGGACGGGAGAAGCTTTCTTT.

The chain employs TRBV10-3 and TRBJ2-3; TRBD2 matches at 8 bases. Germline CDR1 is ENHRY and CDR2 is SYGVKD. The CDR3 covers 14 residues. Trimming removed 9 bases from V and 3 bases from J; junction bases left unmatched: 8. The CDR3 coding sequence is TGTGCCATAAGAGCGGGAGTCGGTACAGATACGCAGTATTTT. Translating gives CAIRAGVGTDTQYF.

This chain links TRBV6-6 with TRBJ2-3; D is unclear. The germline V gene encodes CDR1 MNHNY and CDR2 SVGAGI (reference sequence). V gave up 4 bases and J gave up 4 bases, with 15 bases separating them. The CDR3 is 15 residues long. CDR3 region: CASSSSLRNSDTQYF. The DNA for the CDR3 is TGTGCCAGCAGTTCCTCTCTACGAAACTCAGATACGCAGTATTTT.

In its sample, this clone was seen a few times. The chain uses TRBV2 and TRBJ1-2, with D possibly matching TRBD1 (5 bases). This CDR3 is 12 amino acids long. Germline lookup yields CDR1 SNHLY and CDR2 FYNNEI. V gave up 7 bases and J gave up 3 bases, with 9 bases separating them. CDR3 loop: CASTGGDYGYTF. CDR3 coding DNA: TGTGCCAGCACTGGGGGTGACTATGGCTACACCTTC.

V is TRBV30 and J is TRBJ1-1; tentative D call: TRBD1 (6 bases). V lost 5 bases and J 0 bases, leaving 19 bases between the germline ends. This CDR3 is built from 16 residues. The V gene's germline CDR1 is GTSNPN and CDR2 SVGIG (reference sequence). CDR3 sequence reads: CAWGTRGNNLNTEAFF. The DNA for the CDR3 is TGTGCCTGGGGGACACGGGGAAACAATTTGAACACTGAAGCTTTCTTT.

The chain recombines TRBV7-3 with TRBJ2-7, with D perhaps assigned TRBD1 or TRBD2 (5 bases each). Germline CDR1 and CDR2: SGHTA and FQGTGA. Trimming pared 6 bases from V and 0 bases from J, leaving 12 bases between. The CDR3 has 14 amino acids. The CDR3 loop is CASSPGGHSYEQYF. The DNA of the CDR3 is TGTGCCAGCAGTCCTGGGGGTCACTCCTACGAGCAGTACTTC.

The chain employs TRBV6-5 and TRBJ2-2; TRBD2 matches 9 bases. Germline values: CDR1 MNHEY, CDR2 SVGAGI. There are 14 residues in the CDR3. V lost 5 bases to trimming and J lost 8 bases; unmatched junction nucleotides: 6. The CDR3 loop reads CASSGSSGSGELFF. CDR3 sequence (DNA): TGTGCCAGCAGTGGGAGTAGCGGGAGTGGGGAGCTGTTTTTT.

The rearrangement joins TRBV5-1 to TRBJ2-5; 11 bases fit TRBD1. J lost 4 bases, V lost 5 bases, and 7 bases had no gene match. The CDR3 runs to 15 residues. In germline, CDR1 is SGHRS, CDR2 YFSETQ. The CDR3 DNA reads TGCGCCAGCAGTTCCGGGACAGGGGGGAGAGAGACCCAGTACTTC. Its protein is CASSSGTGGRETQYF.

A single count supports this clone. The CDR3 nucleotides read TGTGCCAGCAGCAAACTTACGGGACAGGTGCCACAAGAGACCCAGTACTTC. This gives the protein CASSKLTGQVPQETQYF. The chain uses TRBV21-1 and TRBJ2-5; the table's D call, TRBD1, has no DNA check behind it. TRBV21-1 is a pseudogene segment. The CDR3 length is 17 residues.